A selection of T cell receptor beta chains follows, all from one sample in a study of regulatory T cells in long-lasting Graves disease. TCRdb re-called the multiplex PCR reads with MiXCR, one entry per CDR3 protein. Altogether about 540,000 distinct CDR3 sequences are present, approximately 13% being singletons, with the ten largest covering more than 8.5%. These data were likewise used in another study, on T cells in Graves' hyperthyroidism and ophthalmopathy.

Specimen: peripheral blood mononuclear cells (PBMCs), collected at new diagnosis, from a patient treated with antithyroid drugs. The receptors derive from a man aged 30 to 39 with Graves disease. The CDR3 runs from the conserved cysteine through the conserved F or W. D genes are given only for firm matches. Not all rows give a size; the values are once, few, many and, for expanded clones, a class.

V gene	J gene	clone size	D gene	CDR3 DNA	CDR3 protein
TRBV12-3/TRBV12-4	TRBJ2-7	many	TRBD2	TGTGCCAGCAGTTCCGGACTAGCGGGAGTGTCGCAGTACTTC	CASSSGLAGVSQYF
TRBV19	TRBJ2-3	NA	TRBD1	TGTGCCAGTAGAACGGGACAGGGGACTCAGCCCCAGTATTTT	CASRTGQGTQPQYF
TRBV28	TRBJ2-7	many	TRBD2	TGTGCCAGCAGTCTACCTCCGGGACTAGCGGGAGAAAGGTACGAGCAGTACTTC	CASSLPPGLAGERYEQYF
TRBV7-2	TRBJ2-3	many	NA	TGTGCCAGCAGCTTAAGTCCCGCAACAGATACGCAGTATTTT	CASSLSPATDTQYF
TRBV28	TRBJ1-2	many	NA	TGTGCCAGCAGATCTCCCGGGACCTATGGCTACACCTTC	CASRSPGTYGYTF
TRBV6-2/TRBV6-3	TRBJ1-2	many	NA	TGTGCCAGCAGTTCGCCCTCGGCGGGATTCTATGGCTACACCTTC	CASSSPSAGFYGYTF
TRBV3-1	TRBJ1-5	many	TRBD1	TGTGCCAGCAGCCAAGGGACAGGGAGTCAGCCCCAGCATTTT	CASSQGTGSQPQHF
TRBV30	TRBJ1-5	few	NA	TGTGCCTGGAAGGGAAGGGGCCAGCCCCAGCATTTT	CAWKGRGQPQHF
TRBV7-6	TRBJ2-7	many	TRBD1	TGTGCCAGCAGCATCGGCACAGGGGGCTCCTACGAGCAGTACTTC	CASSIGTGGSYEQYF
TRBV9	TRBJ2-5	few	TRBD2	TGTGCCAGCAGCCTAGGGGGACTAGCTCTGCAAGAGACCCAGTACTTC	CASSLGGLALQETQYF
TRBV6-5	TRBJ2-7	many	NA	TGTGCCAGCAGTTACTCTACGGGCGAGTACGAGCAGTACTTC	CASSYSTGEYEQYF